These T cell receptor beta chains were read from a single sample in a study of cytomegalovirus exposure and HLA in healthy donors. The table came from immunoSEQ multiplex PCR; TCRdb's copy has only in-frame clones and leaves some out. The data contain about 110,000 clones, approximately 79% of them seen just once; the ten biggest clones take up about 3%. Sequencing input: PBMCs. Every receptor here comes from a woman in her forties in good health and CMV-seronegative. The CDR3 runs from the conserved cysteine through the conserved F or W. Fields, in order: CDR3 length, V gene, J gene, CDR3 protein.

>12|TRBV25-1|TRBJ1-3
CASSDRGDTIYF
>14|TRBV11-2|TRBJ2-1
CASSLRSLAGEQFF
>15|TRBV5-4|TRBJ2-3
CACSLSGDSTDTQYF
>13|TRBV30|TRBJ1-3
CAWANRGGNTIYF
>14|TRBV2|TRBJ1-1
CASSADRVGTEAFF
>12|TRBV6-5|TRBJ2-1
CASTDSYHEQFF
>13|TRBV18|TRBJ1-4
CASSPFVEEKLFF
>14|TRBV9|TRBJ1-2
CASSAQGVDYGYTF
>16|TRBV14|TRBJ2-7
CASSQVDRPEAYEQYF
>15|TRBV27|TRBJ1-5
CASSLPDREDQPQHF
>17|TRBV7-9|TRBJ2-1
CASSLEKQGQGYNEQFF
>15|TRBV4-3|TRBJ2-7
CASSQDRSPVYEQYF
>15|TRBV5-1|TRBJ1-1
CASSPLAGANTEAFF
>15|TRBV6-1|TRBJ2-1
CASSQGSGNLNEQFF
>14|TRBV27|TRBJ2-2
CASKTKTATGELFF
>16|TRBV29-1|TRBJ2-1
CSVVWLVVGSSVEQFF
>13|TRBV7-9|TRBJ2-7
CASEQGSNYEQYF
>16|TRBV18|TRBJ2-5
CASSPPRAGVGETQYF
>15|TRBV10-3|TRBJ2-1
CAISESPGENNEQFF
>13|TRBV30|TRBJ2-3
CAWSVQAADTQYF
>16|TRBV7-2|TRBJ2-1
CASSKTSGGTYNEQFF
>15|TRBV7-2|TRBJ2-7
CASSSQRGGGYEQYF
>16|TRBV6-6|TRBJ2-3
CASSFPIAGGADTQYF
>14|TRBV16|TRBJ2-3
CASSQGWRTDTQYF
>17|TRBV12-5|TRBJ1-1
CASGLAYDGRVGEKAFF
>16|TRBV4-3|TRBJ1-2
CASSPRGTSFPYGYTF
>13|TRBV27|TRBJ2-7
CAGKRDLSYEQYF
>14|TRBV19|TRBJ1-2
CASSITGVIYGYTF
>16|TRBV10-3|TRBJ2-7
CAISEIGGRGSYEQYF
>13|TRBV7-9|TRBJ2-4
CASSLEQGGIQYF
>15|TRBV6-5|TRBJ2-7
CASTQRGGKSKEQYF
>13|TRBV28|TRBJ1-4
CASRYQTGTKLFF
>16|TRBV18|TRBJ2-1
CASSSTGTSGSNEQFF
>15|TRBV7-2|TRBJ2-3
CASTLRAGDTDTQYF
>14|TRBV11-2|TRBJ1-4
CASSLTGLEKKLFF
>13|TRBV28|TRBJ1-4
CASSFPANEKLFF
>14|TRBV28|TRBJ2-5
CASSLTDIRVTQYF
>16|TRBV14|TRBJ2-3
CASSQALAVTTDTQYF
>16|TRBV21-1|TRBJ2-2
CASSKEARVCTGELFF
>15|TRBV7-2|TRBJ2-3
CASSPPGGGTDTQYF
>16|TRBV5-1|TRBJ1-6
CASSLDRGRGNSPLHF
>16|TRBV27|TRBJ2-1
CASSLRSAGGSGEQFF
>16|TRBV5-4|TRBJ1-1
CASSRGVRSDPTEAFF
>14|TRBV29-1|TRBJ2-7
CSVTTGDVPYEQYF
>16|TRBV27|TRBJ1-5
CASSPMGGWDNQPQHF
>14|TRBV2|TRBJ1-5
CASSGGNSNQPQHF